One and the same sample provided the 3 T cell receptor beta chains below, sequenced in a study of T cell repertoires in cytomegalovirus infection (dated by TCRdb to about 2019). The sample was run on an Illumina HiSeq 1500. TCRdb ran its own pipeline on the public reads, namely fastp trimming at Q25 and MiXCR clone calling, and kept in-frame beta chains. Rows merge per CDR3 protein into single entries with the most common DNA and genes. Across this sample there are about 24,000 distinct CDR3 sequences, with 20% to 25% seen only once. Approximately 90% of the sample lies in the top ten. Antigen specificity for these receptors is unknown. The treatment or condition tag for this specimen amounts to: in vitro stimulation with specific CMV peptide epitopes to enrich CMV-specific T cells. The sequencing used CD8+ T cells from cultured PBMCs, collected from culture after CMV antigen stimulation. These receptor sequences come from a human donor in good health (CMV status not recorded). Some clones in this sample may be carry-over from other donors' samples.

This clonotype was counted many times. This chain joins TRBV7-8 and TRBJ2-7; D remains ambiguous. Trimming took off 2 bases at V and 7 bases at J, with 6 bases between the two ends. Germline CDR1 SGHVS, CDR2 FQNEAQ. The CDR3 totals 11 residues. CDR3 amino acids: CASSLSAEQYF. CDR3 nucleotides: TGTGCCAGCAGCTTATCCGCAGAGCAGTACTTC.

This clonotype was observed a few times. The chain uses TRBV6-2 or TRBV6-3 and TRBJ1-1; D gene uncertain. Germline V gene sequence: CDR1 MNHEY, CDR2 SVGEGT. Trimming removed 2 bases from V and 7 bases from J, with 14 bases in between. The CDR3 totals 14 residues. This CDR3 reads CASSYDLRNFEAFF. DNA for the CDR3: TGTGCCAGCAGTTACGATTTACGGAACTTTGAAGCTTTCTTT.

V gene TRBV6-5 combines with J gene TRBJ2-7; D is tentatively TRBD1 or TRBD2 (5 bases each). The CDR3 has 14 amino acids. Deletions cut 5 bases from V and 4 bases from J, with 15 bases between. Germline V CDR1 and CDR2: MNHEY, SVGAGI. The CDR3 reads CASSRDRSLYEQYF. In DNA, the CDR3 is TGTGCCAGCAGTCGGGACCGCTCACTATACGAGCAGTACTTC.